This TCR beta chain appears in the sequencing data of a study of cytomegalovirus exposure and HLA in healthy donors. The PCR ran on 60 Vbeta and 13 Jbeta primers. Some clones are missing from TCRdb's copy, which holds only in-frame ones; the method was immunoSEQ multiplex PCR. The sample contains fewer than 200,000 clones, 75% of which appear only once. CDR1 is SGHTA, CDR2 FQGTGA, per germline. This CDR3 comprises 15 residues. V was cut by 5 bases and J by 3 bases, with 16 bases left in between. The J gene is TRBJ1-2, the V gene TRBV7-3; D is uncertain. What was sequenced was PBMCs. The sequence was obtained from a male donor in good health and CMV-seronegative. This CDR3 is CASSPSPGEDYGYTF. The DNA for the CDR3 is TGTGCCAGCAGCCCCAGCCCCGGGGAGGACTATGGCTACACCTTC.